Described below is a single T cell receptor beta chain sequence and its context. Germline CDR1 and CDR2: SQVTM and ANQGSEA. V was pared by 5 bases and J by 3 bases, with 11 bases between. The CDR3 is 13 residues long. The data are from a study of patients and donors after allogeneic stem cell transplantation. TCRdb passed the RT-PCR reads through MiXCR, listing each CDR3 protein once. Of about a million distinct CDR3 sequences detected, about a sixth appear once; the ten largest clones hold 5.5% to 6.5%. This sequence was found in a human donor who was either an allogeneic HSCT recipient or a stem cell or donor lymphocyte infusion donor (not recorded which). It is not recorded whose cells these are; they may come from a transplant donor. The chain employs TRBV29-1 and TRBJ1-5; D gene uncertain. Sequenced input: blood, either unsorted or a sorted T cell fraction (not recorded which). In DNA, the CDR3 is TGCAGCGTTTCGGTTACAGCCAATCAGCCCCAGCATTTT. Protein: CSVSVTANQPQHF.